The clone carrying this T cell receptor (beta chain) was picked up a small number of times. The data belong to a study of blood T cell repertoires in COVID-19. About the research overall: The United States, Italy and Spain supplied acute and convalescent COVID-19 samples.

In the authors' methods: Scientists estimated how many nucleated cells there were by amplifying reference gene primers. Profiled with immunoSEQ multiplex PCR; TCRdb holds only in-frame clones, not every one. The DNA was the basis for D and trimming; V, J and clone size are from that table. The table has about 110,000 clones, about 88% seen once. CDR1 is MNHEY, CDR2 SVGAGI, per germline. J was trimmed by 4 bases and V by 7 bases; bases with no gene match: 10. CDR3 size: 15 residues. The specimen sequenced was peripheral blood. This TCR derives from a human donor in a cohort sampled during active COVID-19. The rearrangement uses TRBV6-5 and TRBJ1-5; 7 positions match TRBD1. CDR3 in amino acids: CASKTGDIGNQPQHF. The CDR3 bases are TGTGCCAGCAAAACAGGGGACATAGGGAATCAGCCCCAGCATTTT.